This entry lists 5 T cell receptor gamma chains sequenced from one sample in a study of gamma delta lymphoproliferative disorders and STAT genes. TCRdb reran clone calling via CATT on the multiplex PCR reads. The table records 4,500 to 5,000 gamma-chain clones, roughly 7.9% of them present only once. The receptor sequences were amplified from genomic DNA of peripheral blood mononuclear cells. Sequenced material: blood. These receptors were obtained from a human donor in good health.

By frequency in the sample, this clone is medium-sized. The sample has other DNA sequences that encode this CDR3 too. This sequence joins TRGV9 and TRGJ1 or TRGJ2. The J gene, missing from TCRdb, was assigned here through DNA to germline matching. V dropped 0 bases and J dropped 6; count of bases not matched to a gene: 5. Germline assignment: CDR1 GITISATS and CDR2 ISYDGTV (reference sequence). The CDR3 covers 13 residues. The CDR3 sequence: CALWEVLGYKKLF. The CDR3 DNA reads TGTGCCTTGTGGGAGGTGCTGGGTTATAAGAAACTCTTT.

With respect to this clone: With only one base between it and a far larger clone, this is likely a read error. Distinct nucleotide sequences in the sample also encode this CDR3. Here the CDR3 DNA reads TGTGCCACTTGGGACGGTGGAAGTAGTGATTGGATCAAGACGTTT. This sequence encodes CATWDGGSSDWIKTF. The V call is TRGV2, the J call TRGJP2. The J gene comes from matching the DNA to germline here; TCRdb lacks it. The CDR3 covers 15 residues. Germline values: CDR1 EGSNGY, CDR2 YDSYNSKV.

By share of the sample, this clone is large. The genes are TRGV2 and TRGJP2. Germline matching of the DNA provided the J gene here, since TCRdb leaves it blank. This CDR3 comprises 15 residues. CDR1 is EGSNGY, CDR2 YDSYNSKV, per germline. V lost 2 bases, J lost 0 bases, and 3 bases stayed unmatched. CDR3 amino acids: CATWDENSSDWIKTF. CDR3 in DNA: TGTGCCACCTGGGACGAGAATAGTAGTGATTGGATCAAGACGTTT.

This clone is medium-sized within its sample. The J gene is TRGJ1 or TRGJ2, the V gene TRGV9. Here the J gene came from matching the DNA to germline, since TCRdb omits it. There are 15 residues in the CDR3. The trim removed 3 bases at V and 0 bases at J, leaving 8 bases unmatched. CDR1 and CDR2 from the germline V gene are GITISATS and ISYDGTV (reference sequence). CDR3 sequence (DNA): TGTGCCTTGTGGGAGTCCCCGAGGAATTATTATAAGAAACTCTTT. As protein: CALWESPRNYYKKLF.

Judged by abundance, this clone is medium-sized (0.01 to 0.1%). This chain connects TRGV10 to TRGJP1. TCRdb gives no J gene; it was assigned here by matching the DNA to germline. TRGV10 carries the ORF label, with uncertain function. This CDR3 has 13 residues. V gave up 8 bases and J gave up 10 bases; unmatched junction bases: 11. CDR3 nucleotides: TGTGCTGCGTGGGCCCCAACCCATTGGTTCAAGATATTT. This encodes CAAWAPTHWFKIF.